These 8 T cell receptor beta chains originate from one sample sequenced in a study of Ad26.COV2.S vaccination and SARS-CoV-2 variants. The repertoire was sequenced with immunoSEQ multiplex PCR; TCRdb's copy has only in-frame clones and lacks some. Of hundreds of thousands of clones in the sample, about 88% were seen once. Treatment given: 15 to 20 received Ad26.COV2.S at low or high dose, single or two shots; roughly five received placebo; per-sample allocation not given. Sampling occurred on day 63 after the first vaccine or placebo injection. Sequencing was performed on peripheral blood, taken in a trial of Ad26.COV2.S vaccine versus placebo. The receptors were gathered from a person aged 18 to 65 who received the Ad26.COV2.S COVID-19 vaccine or a placebo.

This chain joins TRBV20-1 and TRBJ1-2, with no clear D. The V and J ends lost 3 bases and 4 bases respectively, with 9 bases between them. This CDR3 comprises 12 residues. From germline, CDR1 is DFQATT and CDR2 SNEGSKA (reference sequence). DNA of the CDR3: TGCAGTGCTAGTATGCTGACCTATGGCTACACCTTC. This encodes CSASMLTYGYTF.

The genes are TRBV5-1 and TRBJ1-1; no reliable D call. Germline CDR1 reads SGHRS; CDR2 reads YFSETQ. The CDR3 runs to 14 residues. V lost 4 bases and J lost 1, with 11 bases in between. The CDR3 loop reads CASSTTRQNTEAFF. CDR3 nucleotides: TGCGCCAGCAGCACCACAAGACAGAACACTGAAGCTTTCTTT.

V gene TRBV5-4 combines with J gene TRBJ2-2, with 7 bases identical to TRBD1. Trimming at V came to 0 bases and at J to 6 bases, leaving 5 bases not matched to a gene. This CDR3 contains 15 residues. Germline values: CDR1 SGHNT, CDR2 YYREEE (reference sequence). The CDR3 bases are TGTGCCAGCAGCTTGGTAACAGGGGCGGCCGGGGAGCTGTTTTTT. Translation: CASSLVTGAAGELFF.

The chain combines TRBV27 with TRBJ1-2, with D tentatively TRBD1 (5 bases). Germline V gene lookup returns CDR1 MNHEY and CDR2 SMNVEV (reference sequence). The CDR3 sequence is 15 residues long. V was clipped by 6 bases and J by 8 bases, with 22 bases between them. This chain's CDR3 is CASRTSGTGGRGYTF. CDR3 nucleotides: TGTGCCAGCAGGACCTCCGGGACGGGGGGACGGGGCTACACCTTC.

V gene TRBV7-2 combines with J gene TRBJ2-1; 8 nucleotides align to TRBD2. The germline gives CDR1 SGHTA, CDR2 FQGNSA. V trimming: 5 bases; J trimming: 4 bases; junction bases outside the gene matches: 7. CDR3 length: 15 residues. CDR3: CASSTLSGIYNEQFF. CDR3 DNA: TGTGCCAGCAGCACCCTTAGCGGGATATACAATGAGCAGTTCTTC.

This sequence joins TRBV7-3 and TRBJ1-2, with a possible D match to TRBD1 (6 bases). The CDR3 has 15 residues. The germline CDR1 and CDR2 sequences are SGHTA and FQGTGA. V lost 5 bases, J lost 0 bases, and 13 bases lay in between. The CDR3 protein is CASSPIGGANYGYTF. The CDR3, as DNA: TGTGCCAGCAGCCCGATAGGGGGAGCTAACTATGGCTACACCTTC.

The chain carries TRBV4-3 and TRBJ1-4; D uncertain. Germline V gene data show CDR1 as LGHNA and CDR2 as YSLEER. Between the trimmed V and J ends, which lost 1 base and 7 bases, there was a span of 10 bases. The CDR3 is 14 amino acids. Here the CDR3 DNA reads TGCGCCAGCAGCCAAGTACGGGATCCTGAAAAACTGTTTTTT. This codes for CASSQVRDPEKLFF.

The chain couples TRBV18 to TRBJ1-5, with a tentative D call TRBD1 (6 bases). This CDR3 contains 14 residues. V lost 6 bases, J lost 4 bases, and 13 bases lay in between. Germline-derived CDR1 and CDR2 are KGHSH and LQKENI. CDR3: CASSPDRRNQPQHF. CDR3 in DNA: TGTGCCAGCTCCCCGGACAGACGTAATCAGCCCCAGCATTTT.